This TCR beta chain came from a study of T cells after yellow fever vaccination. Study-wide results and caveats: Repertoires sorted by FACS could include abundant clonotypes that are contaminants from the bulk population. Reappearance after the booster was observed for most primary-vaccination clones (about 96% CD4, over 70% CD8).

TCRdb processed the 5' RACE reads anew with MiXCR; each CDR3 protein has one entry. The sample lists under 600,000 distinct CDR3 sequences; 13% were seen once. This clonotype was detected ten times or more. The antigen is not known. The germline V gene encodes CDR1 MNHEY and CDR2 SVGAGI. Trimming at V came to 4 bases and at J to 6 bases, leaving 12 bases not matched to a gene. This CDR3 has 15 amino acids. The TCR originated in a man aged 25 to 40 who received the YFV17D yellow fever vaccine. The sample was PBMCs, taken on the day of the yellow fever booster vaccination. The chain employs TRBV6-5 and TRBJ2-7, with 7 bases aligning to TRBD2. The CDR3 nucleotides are TGTGCCAGCAGTTCTCTGGCGGGAGTGGTAGGCGAGCAGTACTTC. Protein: CASSSLAGVVGEQYF.